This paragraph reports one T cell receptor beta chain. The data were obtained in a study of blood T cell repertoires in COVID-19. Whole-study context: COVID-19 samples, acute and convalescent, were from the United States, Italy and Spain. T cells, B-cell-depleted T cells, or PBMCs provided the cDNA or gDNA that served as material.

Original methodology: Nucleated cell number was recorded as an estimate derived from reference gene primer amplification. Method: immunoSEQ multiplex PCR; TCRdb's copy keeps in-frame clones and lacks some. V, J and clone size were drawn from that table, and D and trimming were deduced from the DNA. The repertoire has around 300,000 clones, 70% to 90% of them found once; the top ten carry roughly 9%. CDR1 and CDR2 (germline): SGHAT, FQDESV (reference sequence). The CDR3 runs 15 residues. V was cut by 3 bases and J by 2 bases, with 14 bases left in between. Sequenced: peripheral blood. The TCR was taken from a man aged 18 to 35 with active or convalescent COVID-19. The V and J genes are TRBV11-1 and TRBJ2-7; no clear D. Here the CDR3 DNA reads TGTGCCAGCAGCTTCTCCGCAGGTGAGACCTACGAGCAGTACTTC. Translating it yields CASSFSAGETYEQYF.